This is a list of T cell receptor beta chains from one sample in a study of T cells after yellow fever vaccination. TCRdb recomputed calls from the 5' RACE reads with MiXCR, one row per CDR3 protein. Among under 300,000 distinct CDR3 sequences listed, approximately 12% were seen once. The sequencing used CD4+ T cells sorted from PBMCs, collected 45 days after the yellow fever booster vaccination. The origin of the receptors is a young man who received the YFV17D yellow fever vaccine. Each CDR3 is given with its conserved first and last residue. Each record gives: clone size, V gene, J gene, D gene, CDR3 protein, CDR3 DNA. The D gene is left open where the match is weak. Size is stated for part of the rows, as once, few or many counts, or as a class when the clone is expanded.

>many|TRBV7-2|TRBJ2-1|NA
CASSLSGGSFYNEQFF
TGTGCCAGCAGCTTAAGTGGAGGGTCCTTCTACAATGAGCAGTTCTTC
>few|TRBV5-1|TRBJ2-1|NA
CASSPVGGAGEGSYNEQFF
TGCGCCAGCAGCCCGGTGGGGGGAGCCGGAGAGGGCTCCTACAATGAGCAGTTCTTC
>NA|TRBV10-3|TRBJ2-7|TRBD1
CAISESRGQGEEQYF
TGTGCCATCAGTGAGTCAAGAGGACAGGGGGAGGAGCAGTACTTC
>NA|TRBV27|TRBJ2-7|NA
CASWGATGSYEQYF
TGTGCCAGCTGGGGGGCAACAGGGTCCTACGAGCAGTACTTC
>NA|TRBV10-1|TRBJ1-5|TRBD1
CASSTGGDNQPQHF
TGCGCCAGCTCGACAGGGGGTGACAATCAGCCCCAGCATTTT
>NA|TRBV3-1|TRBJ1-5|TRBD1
CASSQGGQFNQPQHF
TGTGCCAGCAGCCAAGGGGGACAGTTCAATCAGCCCCAGCATTTT
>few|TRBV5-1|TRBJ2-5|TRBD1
CASSSGQGGSYQETQYF
TGCGCCAGCAGCTCTGGACAGGGGGGATCGTACCAAGAGACCCAGTACTTC
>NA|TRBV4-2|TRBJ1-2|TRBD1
CASSQDQGVYGYTF
TGTGCCAGCAGCCAAGACCAGGGGGTCTATGGCTACACCTTC
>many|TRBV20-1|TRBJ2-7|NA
CSAKPAEIPYEQYF
TGCAGTGCTAAGCCGGCCGAGATCCCCTACGAGCAGTACTTC
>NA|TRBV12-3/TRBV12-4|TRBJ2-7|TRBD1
CASSSRGLTGEQYF
TGTGCCAGCAGTTCGAGGGGGCTCACGGGCGAGCAGTACTTC
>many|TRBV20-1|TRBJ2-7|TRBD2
CSASPSGRAQTGTYEQYF
TGCAGTGCTAGCCCTAGCGGGAGGGCCCAGACTGGGACCTACGAGCAGTACTTC
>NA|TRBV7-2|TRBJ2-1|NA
CASSLGWEQFF
TGTGCCAGCAGCTTAGGGTGGGAGCAGTTCTTC
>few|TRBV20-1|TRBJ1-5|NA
CSASLSSLEPQHF
TGCAGTGCTAGTTTATCGAGCTTGGAGCCCCAGCATTTT
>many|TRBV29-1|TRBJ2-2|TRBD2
CSVTPGLAGHGELFF
TGCAGCGTGACCCCGGGACTAGCGGGACACGGGGAGCTGTTTTTT
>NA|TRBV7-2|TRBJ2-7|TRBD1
CASSLGQGSVYEQYF
TGTGCCAGCAGCTTAGGACAGGGGTCAGTCTACGAGCAGTACTTC
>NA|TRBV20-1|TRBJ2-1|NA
CSARDFGRSDYNEQFF
TGCAGTGCTAGAGATTTTGGGCGATCCGACTACAATGAGCAGTTCTTC
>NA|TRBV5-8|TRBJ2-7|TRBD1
CASSFSRDRYYEQYF
TGTGCCAGCAGCTTTTCCCGGGACAGGTACTACGAGCAGTACTTC
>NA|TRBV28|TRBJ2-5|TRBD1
CASSSSGQGLKTQYF
TGTGCCAGCAGTTCCTCGGGACAGGGCTTGAAGACCCAGTACTTC
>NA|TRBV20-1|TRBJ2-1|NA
CSARVQVGRSYNEQFF
TGCAGTGCTAGAGTGCAGGTTGGGAGGTCCTACAATGAGCAGTTCTTC
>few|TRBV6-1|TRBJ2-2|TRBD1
CASSTQGDSGELFF
TGTGCCAGCAGCACGCAGGGGGATAGCGGGGAGCTGTTTTTT
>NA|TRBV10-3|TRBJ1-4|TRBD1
CASQPGTGDEKLFF
TGTGCCAGCCAGCCTGGGACAGGGGATGAAAAACTGTTTTTT
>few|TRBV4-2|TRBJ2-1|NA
CASSQDPPGEQFF
TGTGCCAGCAGCCAAGATCCCCCAGGGGAGCAGTTCTTC
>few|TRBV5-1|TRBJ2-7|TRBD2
CASSWGSGNYEQYF
TGCGCCAGCAGCTGGGGGAGCGGGAACTACGAGCAGTACTTC
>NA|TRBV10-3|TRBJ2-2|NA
CAITATSANTGELFF
TGTGCCATCACCGCGACCAGCGCGAACACCGGGGAGCTGTTTTTT
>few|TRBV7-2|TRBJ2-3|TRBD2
CASSLRLAGETDTQYF
TGTGCCAGCAGCCTCAGACTAGCGGGAGAAACAGATACGCAGTATTTT
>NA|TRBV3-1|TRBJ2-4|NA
CASSSDPRNIQYF
TGTGCCAGCAGTTCGGACCCGAGGAACATTCAGTACTTC
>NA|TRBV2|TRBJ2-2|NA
CASRARGAGANTGELFF
TGTGCCAGCAGAGCTCGGGGGGCAGGGGCGAACACCGGGGAGCTGTTTTTT
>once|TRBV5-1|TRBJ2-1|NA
CASSQIGTEVDEQFF
TGCGCCAGCAGCCAAATCGGGACCGAAGTCGATGAGCAGTTCTTC
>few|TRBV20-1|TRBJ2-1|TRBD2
CSASRTSGSNNEQFF
TGCAGTGCTAGTCGGACTAGCGGAAGCAACAATGAGCAGTTCTTC
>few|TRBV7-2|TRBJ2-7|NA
CASSGTRVYEQYF
TGTGCCAGCAGCGGGACTCGAGTCTACGAGCAGTACTTC
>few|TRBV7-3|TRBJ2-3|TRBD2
CASSSLAGAQYF
TGTGCCAGCAGCTCACTAGCGGGAGCGCAGTATTTT
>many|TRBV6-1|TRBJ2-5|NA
CASRGGGVQTQYF
TGTGCCAGCAGGGGTGGAGGGGTACAGACCCAGTACTTC
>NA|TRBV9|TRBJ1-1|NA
CASSFGMNTEAFF
TGTGCCAGCAGCTTCGGGATGAACACTGAAGCTTTCTTT
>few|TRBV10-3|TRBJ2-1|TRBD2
CAISEASGRASNEQFF
TGTGCCATCAGTGAGGCTAGCGGGAGGGCTTCCAATGAGCAGTTCTTC
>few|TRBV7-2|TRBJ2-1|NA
CASSSGDEQFF
TGTGCCAGCAGCTCAGGTGATGAGCAGTTCTTC
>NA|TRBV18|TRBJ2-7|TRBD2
CASSPLSGSGAYEQYF
TGTGCCAGCTCACCCCTAAGCGGGAGTGGCGCGTACGAGCAGTACTTC
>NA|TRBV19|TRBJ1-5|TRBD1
CASSRDRETMRRPQHF
TGTGCCAGTAGTAGGGACAGGGAAACGATGCGACGGCCCCAGCATTTT
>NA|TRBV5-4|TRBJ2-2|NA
CASSPYVGEVAGELFF
TGTGCCAGCAGCCCCTATGTTGGAGAGGTCGCCGGGGAGCTGTTTTTT
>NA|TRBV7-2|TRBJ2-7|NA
CASSLGPTNYEQYF
TGTGCCAGCAGCTTAGGTCCCACCAACTACGAGCAGTACTTC
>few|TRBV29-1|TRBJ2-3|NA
CSVSTGDTQYF
TGCAGCGTCTCAACGGGGGATACGCAGTATTTT
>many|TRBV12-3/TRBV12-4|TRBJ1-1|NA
CASSLLENTEAFF
TGTGCCAGCAGTTTATTGGAGAACACTGAAGCTTTCTTT
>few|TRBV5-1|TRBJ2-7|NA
CASSLGQTISYEQYF
TGCGCCAGCAGCTTGGGACAGACTATCTCCTACGAGCAGTACTTC
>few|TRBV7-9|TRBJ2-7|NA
CASSLAHSNYEQYF
TGTGCCAGCAGCTTAGCTCATTCCAACTACGAGCAGTACTTC
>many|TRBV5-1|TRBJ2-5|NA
CASSFQREETQYF
TGCGCCAGCAGCTTTCAAAGGGAAGAGACCCAGTACTTC
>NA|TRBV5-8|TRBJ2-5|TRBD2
CASSPGLAGVWYF
TGTGCCAGCAGCCCCGGACTAGCGGGAGTGTGGTACTTC
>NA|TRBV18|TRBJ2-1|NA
CASSLRGLGNEQFF
TGTGCCAGCTCCCTACGGGGGTTAGGGAATGAGCAGTTCTTC
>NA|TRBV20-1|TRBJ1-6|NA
CSAPPGQYNSPLHF
TGCAGTGCCCCACCGGGACAATATAATTCACCCCTCCACTTT
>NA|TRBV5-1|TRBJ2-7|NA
CASSWGGGDSYEQYF
TGCGCCAGCAGCTGGGGGGGCGGGGACTCCTACGAGCAGTACTTC
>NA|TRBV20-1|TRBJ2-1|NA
CSATSSGREAAYNEQFF
TGCAGTGCTACGTCTTCGGGTCGGGAAGCCGCCTACAATGAGCAGTTCTTC
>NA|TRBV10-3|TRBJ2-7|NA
CAISESYSRNHEQYF
TGTGCCATCAGTGAGTCTTACTCCCGGAACCACGAGCAGTACTTC
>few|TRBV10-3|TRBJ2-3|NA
CAISESMSDTQYF
TGTGCCATCAGTGAGTCGATGTCGGATACGCAGTATTTT
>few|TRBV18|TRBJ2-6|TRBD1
CASSPLGQGRSGANVLTF
TGTGCCAGCTCACCTTTAGGACAGGGCCGCTCTGGGGCCAACGTCCTGACTTTC
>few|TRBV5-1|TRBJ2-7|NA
CASSLASGAAYEQYF
TGCGCCAGCAGCTTGGCCTCGGGGGCAGCCTACGAGCAGTACTTC
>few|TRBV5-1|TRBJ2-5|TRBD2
CASSSAGGKETQYF
TGCGCCAGCAGCTCGGCGGGAGGGAAAGAGACCCAGTACTTC
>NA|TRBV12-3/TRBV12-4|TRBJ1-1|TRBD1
CASSNIQGAGAFF
TGTGCCAGCAGTAACATCCAGGGGGCCGGAGCTTTCTTT
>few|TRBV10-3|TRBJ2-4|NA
CAISESSGAVENIQYF
TGTGCCATCAGTGAGAGCTCAGGGGCGGTGGAAAACATTCAGTACTTC
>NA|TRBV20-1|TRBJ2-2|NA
CSARDPRANTGELFF
TGCAGTGCTAGAGATCCCCGGGCTAACACCGGGGAGCTGTTTTTT
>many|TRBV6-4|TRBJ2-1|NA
CASKERNYNEQFF
TGTGCCAGCAAGGAGCGGAACTACAATGAGCAGTTCTTC
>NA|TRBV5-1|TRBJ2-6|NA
CASSPVYTFHSGANVLTF
TGCGCCAGCAGCCCGGTCTACACATTCCACTCTGGGGCCAACGTCCTGACTTTC